The 27 T cell receptor beta chains below were found in one sample sequenced in a study of blood T cell repertoires in COVID-19. Measured with immunoSEQ multiplex PCR; TCRdb has only the in-frame clones, and not every one. The sample includes about 88,000 clones, more than 75% seen only once; the top ten take about 14%. Sequences were obtained from peripheral blood. The source is a woman aged 65 to 85 with acute or convalescent COVID-19.

The chain recombines TRBV6-2 or TRBV6-3 with TRBJ2-1; D is perhaps TRBD2 (5 bases). The CDR3 consists of 14 residues. Trimming removed 6 bases from V and 8 bases from J, with 17 bases in between. CDR1 MNHEY and CDR2 SVGEGT come from the germline V gene. DNA for the CDR3: TGTGCCAGCAGCCCCCGGGATAGTCAGTATGAGCAGTTCTTC. Its protein is CASSPRDSQYEQFF.

This clone came up a few times. The chain joins TRBV28 to TRBJ1-1; no reliable D call. The CDR3 covers 11 residues. V was cut by 6 bases and J by 6 bases, with 8 bases left in between. Germline V gives CDR1 MDHEN, CDR2 SYDVKM. The CDR3 DNA follows: TGTGCCAGCAGGTTGGGAGCTGAAGCTTTCTTT. Translation: CASRLGAEAFF. The complete variable domain, with remaining parts taken from reference TRBV28 and TRBJ1-1, reads DVKVTQSSRYLVKRTGEKVFLECVQDMDHENMFWYRQDPGLGLRLIYFSYDVKMKEKGDIPEGYSVSREKKERFSLILESASTNQTSMYLCASRLGAEAFFGQGTRLTVV.

The chain employs TRBV15 and TRBJ2-7; 9 bases match TRBD1. CDR1 is LNHNV and CDR2 is YYDKDF in the germline V gene (reference sequence). This CDR3 comprises 13 residues. The CDR3 loop reads CATSRDRGDEQYV. The CDR3 coding sequence is TGTGCCACCAGCCGAGACAGGGGGGACGAGCAGTACGTC.

The chain recombines TRBV19 with TRBJ2-2, with 8 nucleotides matching TRBD2. The germline V gene encodes CDR1 LNHDA and CDR2 SQIVND (reference sequence). The CDR3 is 14 residues long. The trim removed 7 bases at V and 8 bases at J, leaving 9 bases unmatched. CDR3 amino acids: CASTGGLAVGELFF. Here the CDR3 DNA reads TGTGCCAGTACCGGAGGACTAGCCGTAGGGGAGCTGTTTTTT.

This chain links TRBV12-5 with TRBJ1-2, with D possibly being TRBD1 (5 bases). This CDR3 is built from 14 residues. Germline assignment: CDR1 LGHNT and CDR2 FRNRAP. Trimming removed 6 bases at V and 7 bases at J, with 18 bases between. The CDR3 DNA follows: TGTGCTAGTGGGAGCGGGGCCCAAGTTGGTGGCTACACCTTC. Translating gives CASGSGAQVGGYTF.

This clone was counted once. The rearrangement joins TRBV4-1 to TRBJ2-7, with 7 bases lining up with TRBD2. Germline-derived CDR1 and CDR2 are MGHRA and YSYEKL. This CDR3 spans 14 amino acids. Trimming took 4 bases from V and 9 from J; bases not matched to a gene: 12. The CDR3 reads CASSPTSSSQVQYV. The CDR3 DNA follows: TGCGCCAGCAGCCCGACTAGCTCATCCCAGGTGCAGTACGTC.

The rearrangement uses TRBV11-3 and TRBJ2-1, with TRBD2 matching 8 bases. Germline trimming cut 4 bases from V and 8 bases from J; bases unmatched to any gene: 10. Looked up from germline, CDR1 is SGHNT and CDR2 is YENEEA. CDR3 length: 15 residues. This CDR3 is CASSYATGGRYEQFF. CDR3 nucleotide sequence: TGTGCCAGCAGCTACGCCACCGGCGGGAGGTATGAGCAGTTCTTC.

The table lists this clone with a few counts. The V call is TRBV28, the J call TRBJ1-1, with D tentatively TRBD1 (6 bases). The CDR3 contains 15 residues. Germline V lookup: CDR1 MDHEN, CDR2 SYDVKM. V lost 6 bases, J lost 1 base, and 15 bases lay in between. CDR3 loop: CASRGGGVRNTEAFF. The CDR3 DNA reads TGTGCCAGCAGAGGAGGGGGGGTGAGGAACACTGAAGCTTTCTTT.

V is TRBV19 and J is TRBJ1-2; possible D gene TRBD1, 5 bases. CDR1 and CDR2 (germline): LNHDA, SQIVND (reference sequence). V was pared by 7 bases and J by 4 bases, with 13 bases between. The CDR3 is made up of 13 amino acids. CDR3 sequence reads: CASTIRGGYGYTF. The CDR3 nucleotides are TGTGCCAGTACCATTAGGGGCGGCTATGGCTACACCTTC. Combining the CDR3 with reference TRBV19 and TRBJ1-2 gives the whole variable domain DGGITQSPKYLFRKEGQNVTLSCEQNLNHDAMYWYRQDPGQGLRLIYYSQIVNDFQKGDIAEGYSVSREKKESFPLTVTSAQKNPTAFYLCASTIRGGYGYTFGSGTRLTVV.

The chain joins TRBV6-1 to TRBJ2-7, with 8 bases fitting TRBD1. The CDR3 loop spans 19 amino acids. The V gene's germline CDR1 is MNHNS and CDR2 SASEGT. The V and J ends lost 2 bases and 0 bases, in that order; junction bases with no gene match: 15. The chain's CDR3 is CASSELVIGLQGASYEQYV. DNA of the CDR3: TGTGCCAGCAGTGAATTAGTGATTGGACTTCAGGGGGCCTCCTACGAGCAGTACGTC.

The chain carries TRBV7-9 and TRBJ1-2; no firm D call. Germline values: CDR1 SEHNR, CDR2 FQNEAQ (reference sequence). V was trimmed by 0 bases and J by 6 bases, leaving 5 bases between them. CDR3 length: 12 amino acids. DNA of the CDR3: TGTGCCAGCAGCTTAGCTGAGCATGGCTACACCTTC. It is translated as CASSLAEHGYTF. The full variable domain, rest sourced from reference TRBV7-9 and TRBJ1-2, is DTGVSQNPRHKITKRGQNVTFRCDPISEHNRLYWYRQTLGQGPEFLTYFQNEAQLEKSRLLSDRFSAERPKGSFSTLEIQRTEQGDSAMYLCASSLAEHGYTFGSGTRLTVV.

CDR3 nucleotide sequence: TGTGCCAGCAGCCAAGATCCGGGACTACCCGGAAACATTCAGTACTTC. The encoded protein is CASSQDPGLPGNIQYF. V usage is TRBV3-1 (or the pseudogene TRBV3-2) and J usage is TRBJ2-4; TRBD2 agrees at 7 bases. Germline V CDR1 and CDR2: LGHDT, YNNKEL (reference sequence). The CDR3 totals 16 residues. V gave up 0 bases and J gave up 6 bases; unmatched junction bases: 8.

The chain combines TRBV7-2 with TRBJ1-6, with TRBD1 matching over 10 bases. The CDR3 extends over 14 amino acids. V dropped 5 bases and J dropped 10; count of bases not matched to a gene: 5. Per the germline V gene, CDR1 is SGHTA and CDR2 is FQGNSA. CDR3 DNA: TGTGCCAGCAGCGCCGGGACAGGGGAGTCACCCCTCCACTTT. It encodes CASSAGTGESPLHF.

The table lists this clone with a few counts. The J gene is TRBJ1-2, the V gene TRBV4-1, with D perhaps matching TRBD1 (6 bases). The V end was cut by 5 bases, the J end by 4 bases, with 17 bases between. The CDR3 is 15 residues long. Germline-derived CDR1 and CDR2 are MGHRA and YSYEKL. The CDR3 is CASSTPGVVGYGYTF. CDR3 bases: TGCGCCAGCAGCACGCCAGGGGTGGTCGGCTATGGCTACACCTTC.

This clone was seen just once. The chain carries TRBV5-4 and TRBJ1-2, with a tentative D call TRBD1 (6 bases). The germline V gene encodes CDR1 SGHNT and CDR2 YYREEE (reference sequence). V lost 4 bases and J 9 bases, leaving 22 bases between the germline ends. The CDR3 runs to 15 residues. The CDR3 here is CASSPNTGPTPRYTF. CDR3 DNA: TGTGCCAGCAGCCCGAACACAGGGCCGACGCCCCGCTACACCTTC.

CDR3 amino acids: CASSLSYREGEPQHF. The CDR3 region has the DNA TGCGCCAGCAGCTTGAGTTACAGGGAGGGAGAGCCCCAGCATTTT. The chain couples TRBV5-1 to TRBJ1-5; D is possibly TRBD1 (6 bases). The V gene lost 1 base and the J gene lost 8 bases, with 16 bases spanning the gap. The germline V gene has CDR1 SGHRS and CDR2 YFSETQ. This CDR3 is built from 15 residues.

The J gene is TRBJ2-5, the V gene TRBV3-1 (or the pseudogene TRBV3-2); D gene uncertain. The ends were cut back, 0 bases at V and 4 bases at J, with 6 bases in the middle. Per the germline V gene, CDR1 is LGHDT and CDR2 is YNNKEL (reference sequence). The CDR3 contains 13 residues. CDR3 in DNA: TGTGCCAGCAGCCAAGATCGTTCAGAGACCCAGTACTTC. As protein: CASSQDRSETQYF.

V gene TRBV5-1 combines with J gene TRBJ1-2; TRBD1 matches 10 bases. V gave up 2 bases and J gave up 4 bases; unmatched junction bases: 8. The CDR3 sequence is 16 residues long. Per germline, CDR1 SGHRS and CDR2 YFSETQ. The CDR3 DNA follows: TGCGCCAGCAGCTTACGGGCGGGACAGGGGACCTATGGCTACACCTTC. Translation: CASSLRAGQGTYGYTF.

This clone has a handful of counts. The chain recombines TRBV10-2 with TRBJ2-1; 9 positions match TRBD2. The CDR3 runs 18 residues. V lost 6 bases, J lost 0 bases, and 12 bases stayed unmatched. CDR1 is WSHSY, CDR2 SAAADI, per germline. The CDR3 is CASRRGAGGPRSYNEQFF. CDR3 sequence (DNA): TGCGCCAGCAGGAGGGGAGCGGGGGGACCTCGCTCCTACAATGAGCAGTTCTTC.

The chain joins TRBV28 to TRBJ1-2, with 7 bases lining up with TRBD1. The CDR3 has 14 amino acids. CDR1 is MDHEN, CDR2 SYDVKM, per germline. The junction had 9 bases not matched to a gene; V was cut back by 7 bases and J by 4 bases. The CDR3 here is CASKMTGSVYGYTF. Here the CDR3 DNA reads TGTGCCAGCAAAATGACAGGGAGCGTCTATGGCTACACCTTC.

The chain couples TRBV6-5 to TRBJ2-5, with TRBD1 as a possible D gene (5 bases). Trimming took 6 bases from V and 7 from J, leaving 12 bases between them. CDR1 and CDR2 from the germline V gene are MNHEY and SVGAGI. The CDR3 extends over 12 amino acids. CDR3 protein: CASRKGYATQYF. CDR3 in DNA: TGTGCCAGCAGGAAGGGGTACGCGACCCAGTACTTC.

The rearrangement links TRBV27 to TRBJ2-3; the D gene is possibly TRBD1 (6 bases). Between the trimmed V and J ends, which lost 3 bases and 6 bases, there was a span of 22 bases. Germline V gives CDR1 MNHEY, CDR2 SMNVEV (reference sequence). This CDR3 is built from 17 residues. CDR3 in amino acids: CASSFKAGFRGADTQYF. As DNA, the CDR3 is TGTGCCAGCAGTTTTAAGGCCGGTTTCAGGGGCGCGGATACGCAGTATTTT.

The rearrangement uses TRBV2 and TRBJ2-1; D not certain. Trimming removed 2 bases from V and 4 bases from J, with 12 bases in between. The CDR3 spans 15 residues. Germline V lookup: CDR1 SNHLY, CDR2 FYNNEI. The CDR3 is CASSEMQEGYNEQFF. The CDR3 DNA reads as TGTGCCAGCAGTGAAATGCAGGAAGGTTACAATGAGCAGTTCTTC.

The chain joins TRBV6-6 to TRBJ2-3; tentative D call: TRBD1 (6 bases). Germline V gene sequence: CDR1 MNHNY, CDR2 SVGAGI (reference sequence). The CDR3 loop spans 15 amino acids. Trimming removed 6 bases from V and 0 bases from J, with 13 bases in between. In nucleotides, the CDR3 is TGTGCCAGCAGCTCGGACAGTCTTAGCACAGATACGCAGTATTTT. Its protein is CASSSDSLSTDTQYF.

Only one count was recorded for this clone. The rearrangement links TRBV7-9 to TRBJ2-1; no clear D gene. CDR3 length: 16 amino acids. Germline CDR1 and CDR2: SEHNR and FQNEAQ (reference sequence). Trimming took off 4 bases at V and 0 bases at J, with 13 bases between the two ends. DNA for the CDR3: TGTGCCAGCAGCTCAAGGTCTAGTAGCTCCTACAATGAGCAGTTCTTC. It specifies CASSSRSSSSYNEQFF.

This clone is a singleton in its sample. The chain employs TRBV5-6 and TRBJ1-5; 8 bases line up with TRBD1. V trimming: 3 bases; J trimming: 3 bases; junction bases outside the gene matches: 8. CDR1 is SGHDT, CDR2 YYEEEE, per germline. The CDR3 runs 16 residues. DNA of the CDR3: TGTGCCAGCAGCTGGGGGACAGGCCAGATCAATCAGCCCCAGCATTTT. Translation gives CASSWGTGQINQPQHF. The full variable domain, its missing parts supplied by reference TRBV5-6 and TRBJ1-5, is DAGVTQSPTHLIKTRGQQVTLRCSPKSGHDTVSWYQQALGQGPQFIFQYYEEEERQRGNFPDRFSGHQFPNYSSELNVNALLLGDSALYLCASSWGTGQINQPQHFGDGTRLSIL.

This clone was observed once. The J gene is TRBJ2-7, the V gene TRBV27; TRBD1 aligns across 10 bases. CDR3 length: 17 amino acids. The germline gives CDR1 MNHEY, CDR2 SMNVEV (reference sequence). The V and J ends lost 2 bases and 7 bases, in that order; junction bases with no gene match: 14. The CDR3 bases are TGTGCCAGCAGTTTAAGAGGTCGGGGACAGGGGCGTGGAGAGCAGTACGTC. It specifies CASSLRGRGQGRGEQYV.